This TCR beta chain was sequenced during a study of T cell repertoires in cytomegalovirus infection (dated by TCRdb to the late 2010s). Broadly, across the study: Donor HLA type was relevant to the analysis, as public TCR beta signatures indicated carriage of CMV infection together with the matching HLA type. Broad study findings and their caveats: In the ex vivo response, HLA-C-restricted CMV-specific TCR beta clonotypes were dominant, and in two of eight donors the single most frequent clonotype came from this HLA-C-restricted group. Carriers of CMV infection plus the relevant HLA type were discriminated by the cumulative frequency of public TCR beta family members in the study cohort and in an independent approximately 400-donor cohort.

Of note for this clonotype: Its cognate antigen has yet to be identified. No quality values exist for individual bases; no much larger clone is one base distant.

The sequencing machine was an Illumina HiSeq 1500. TCRdb trimmed public reads at Q25 via fastp, called clones via MiXCR and kept in-frame beta chains. Every entry covers one CDR3 protein and lists the most common genes and DNA from its rows. A total of 310,000 or so distinct CDR3 sequences appear in this sample, roughly 15% of them only once. Clones ranked in the top ten supply approximately 12% of the sample. Counted from cysteine to phenylalanine, this CDR3 has 18 amino acids. The kept DNA is CDR3 alone, 54 bases in frame from the first base. The germline V gene (reference sequence) specifies LNHDA as CDR1 and SQIVND as CDR2. V is trimmed back by 11 bases and J by 4 bases, and the junction contains 21 bases that no gene match accounts for.

The sequence was collected from a human donor in good health (CMV status not recorded). Some clones in this sample may be carry-over from other donors' samples. Input material: PBMCs. The rearrangement combines TRBV19 with TRBJ2-5, and 11 junction bases match TRBD2. CDR3 protein: CAAGVLGLAGGHPETQYF. The nucleotide sequence reads TGTGCCGCAGGAGTTTTGGGCTTAGCGGGGGGGCATCCAGAGACCCAGTACTTC.